These 9 T cell receptor beta chains originate from one sample sequenced in a study of T-cell reconstitution after alpha-beta-depleted transplantation in children. Researchers prepared the TCRbeta library using unique molecular identifiers, the study reports. TCRdb re-called the PCR reads through MiXCR, storing one row per CDR3 protein. The sample carries approximately 400,000 distinct CDR3 sequences, 15% to 20% recorded once. The material was PBMCs, mostly from graft donor cells, obtained 360 days after TCRalphabeta/CD19-depleted stem cell transplant. All receptors come from a boy under three years old who had a stem cell transplant for Wiskott-Aldrich syndrome, so the T cells may come from the graft donor.

This sequence joins TRBV12-3 or TRBV12-4 and TRBJ2-7; D call uncertain. With 2 bases removed from V and 3 bases from J, the gap between germline ends came to 8 bases. The CDR3 runs to 13 residues. CDR3 in amino acids: CASSLYLLYEQYF. CDR3 DNA: TGTGCCAGCAGTTTATATCTCCTCTACGAGCAGTACTTC.

This sequence joins TRBV21-1 and TRBJ2-5; the tabulated D call, TRBD1, remains unverified against the DNA. TRBV21-1 is a documented pseudogene. CDR3 size: 16 residues. The CDR3: CASSIKGRREQETQYF. The CDR3 nucleotides are TGTGCCAGCAGCATTAAAGGTCGCAGGGAGCAAGAGACCCAGTACTTC.

This clonotype was seen a handful of times. The rearrangement links TRBV20-1 to TRBJ2-3; perhaps TRBD2 as D (7 bases). The CDR3 contains 14 residues. Germline V lookup: CDR1 DFQATT, CDR2 SNEGSKA (reference sequence). V was pared by 3 bases and J by 6 bases, with 16 bases between. The CDR3 DNA reads TGCAGTGCTAGCCTCGGGGGGCCGACCGATACGCAGTATTTT. This gives the protein CSASLGGPTDTQYF.

This clonotype has ten or more counts. The V and J genes are TRBV20-1 and TRBJ1-4; D ambiguous. Germline V gene data show CDR1 as DFQATT and CDR2 as SNEGSKA (reference sequence). With 0 bases removed from V and 16 bases from J, the gap between germline ends came to 15 bases. The length of the CDR3 is 12 residues. CDR3 residues: CSARDLSVPGFF. CDR3 coding DNA: TGCAGTGCTAGAGATCTTAGCGTCCCCGGGTTTTTT.

This clonotype was seen a handful of times. This chain links TRBV5-5 with TRBJ2-2; TRBD2 aligns across 8 bases. With 3 bases clipped from V and 2 bases from J, the junction kept 9 bases outside the gene matches. CDR3 length equals 17 residues. Germline V gives CDR1 SGHKS, CDR2 YYEKEE (reference sequence). CDR3 in DNA: TGTGCCAGCAGCTCCCTCCGGGGGGGTGAAAACACCGGGGAGCTGTTTTTT. Translated, it gives CASSSLRGGENTGELFF.

The table lists this clonotype with a few counts. The chain links TRBV10-3 to TRBJ2-5; 7 positions agree with TRBD1. The germline CDR1 and CDR2 sequences are ENHRY and SYGVKD. The CDR3 loop spans 14 amino acids. J was trimmed by 5 bases and V by 0 bases; bases with no gene match: 3. In nucleotides, the CDR3 is TGTGCCATCAGTGAGTCGGACAGGCGGGAGACCCAGTACTTC. Its protein is CAISESDRRETQYF.

The V and J genes are TRBV7-9 and TRBJ2-1, with TRBD2 matching over 13 bases. V shed 5 bases and J 9 bases; nucleotides not matched to a gene: 7. The germline V gene has CDR1 SEHNR and CDR2 FQNEAQ (reference sequence). The CDR3 extends over 15 amino acids. The CDR3 region is CASSHGTSGVREQFF. The CDR3 DNA sequence: TGTGCCAGCAGCCACGGGACTAGCGGGGTTCGTGAGCAGTTCTTC. The full variable domain, rest sourced from reference TRBV7-9 and TRBJ2-1, is DTGVSQNPRHKITKRGQNVTFRCDPISEHNRLYWYRQTLGQGPEFLTYFQNEAQLEKSRLLSDRFSAERPKGSFSTLEIQRTEQGDSAMYLCASSHGTSGVREQFFGPGTRLTVL.

J is TRBJ2-7 and V is TRBV18, with a tentative D call TRBD2 (6 bases). CDR1 is KGHSH and CDR2 is LQKENI in the germline V gene. The germline V and J ends were trimmed by 3 bases and 0 bases, with 12 bases remaining between them. The CDR3 consists of 15 residues. In nucleotides, the CDR3 is TGTGCCAGCTCACCCCTTACTAGCAGCTCCTACGAGCAGTACTTC. It encodes CASSPLTSSSYEQYF.

There are a few counts of this clonotype. The chain recombines TRBV5-6 with TRBJ2-1; D is possibly TRBD1 or TRBD2 (5 bases each). V was pared by 1 base and J by 9 bases, with 11 bases between. The CDR3 sequence is 13 residues long. Germline lookup yields CDR1 SGHDT and CDR2 YYEEEE. CDR3 sequence reads: CASSLWGWPEQFF. The CDR3 coding sequence is TGTGCCAGCAGCTTGTGGGGGTGGCCTGAGCAGTTCTTC.